The 17 T cell receptor beta chains below come from one sample, sequenced in a study of T cell responses to AZD1222 COVID-19 vaccine. Assay: immunoSEQ multiplex PCR; the TCRdb copy retains only in-frame clones and omits some. Among roughly 180,000 clones listed, roughly 90% were seen once. This specimen consisted of peripheral blood, obtained 28 days after the second AZD1222 dose. These receptors came from an adult who received the AZD1222 COVID-19 vaccine.

The J gene is TRBJ2-1, the V gene TRBV5-1; the match to TRBD2 covers 8 bases. The CDR3 sequence is 16 residues long. Per germline, CDR1 SGHRS and CDR2 YFSETQ. The V gene end was trimmed by 2 bases and the J gene end by 7 bases; junction bases not matched to a gene: 11. DNA of the CDR3: TGCGCCAGCAGCTTCGGGCACGGGGGGGACCCTAATGAGCAGTTCTTC. Its protein is CASSFGHGGDPNEQFF.

The rearrangement joins TRBV20-1 to TRBJ2-1; 7 nucleotides agree with TRBD2. V was pared by 3 bases and J by 6 bases, with 14 bases of the junction left unmatched. Germline CDR1 reads DFQATT; CDR2 reads SNEGSKA (reference sequence). The CDR3 length is 16 residues. CDR3 coding DNA: TGCAGTGCTAGTCGATTGAGCGGGATGGCTGGCAATGAGCAGTTCTTC. Translating gives CSASRLSGMAGNEQFF.

This chain links TRBV27 with TRBJ2-1, with D tentatively TRBD1 (6 bases). Deletions cut 5 bases from V and 10 bases from J, with 33 bases between. This CDR3 region has 19 residues. Germline assignment: CDR1 MNHEY and CDR2 SMNVEV (reference sequence). The CDR3 here is CASSQRGFRRPGSDREQFF. CDR3 bases: TGTGCCAGCAGTCAGAGGGGGTTTAGGAGGCCCGGGTCCGACAGGGAGCAGTTCTTC.

The rearrangement links TRBV19 to TRBJ1-5; no definite D call. The ends were cut back, 5 bases at V and 0 bases at J, with 8 bases in the middle. Germline V gene sequence: CDR1 LNHDA, CDR2 SQIVND (reference sequence). This CDR3 spans 14 amino acids. Written as DNA, the CDR3 is TGTGCCAGTAGTCGCGAGAATAGCAATCAGCCCCAGCATTTT. Translation gives CASSRENSNQPQHF.

V gene TRBV3-1 (or the pseudogene TRBV3-2) combines with J gene TRBJ1-3; no firm D call. Germline loops: CDR1 LGHDT, CDR2 YNNKEL (reference sequence). CDR3 length equals 13 residues. The ends were cut back, 4 bases at V and 4 bases at J, with 8 bases in the middle. CDR3 amino acids: CASSPGSGNTIYF. CDR3 nucleotide sequence: TGTGCCAGCAGCCCCGGGTCCGGAAACACCATATATTTT.

The chain links TRBV7-6 to TRBJ1-4; a possible D gene is TRBD1 (5 bases). CDR3 length equals 15 residues. CDR1 SGHVS and CDR2 FNYEAQ come from the germline V gene. V lost 5 bases, J lost 7 bases, and 17 bases lay in between. CDR3 sequence (DNA): TGTGCCAGCAGCGAGGAGAGAGGGGCTGGTGAAAAACTGTTTTTT. Its translation is CASSEERGAGEKLFF.

The DNA of the CDR3 is TGTGCCAGCAACCTTATCCCTCGTGTCCATGAGCAGTTCTTC. It yields the protein CASNLIPRVHEQFF. V and J are TRBV11-2 and TRBJ2-1; D call uncertain. With 7 bases removed from V and 8 bases from J, the gap between germline ends came to 18 bases. Germline loops: CDR1 SGHAT, CDR2 FQNNGV. CDR3 length equals 14 residues. Full variable domain (missing parts from reference TRBV11-2 and TRBJ2-1): EAGVAQSPRYKIIEKRQSVAFWCNPISGHATLYWYQQILGQGPKLLIQFQNNGVVDDSQLPKDRFSAERLKGVDSTLKIQPAKLEDSAVYLCASNLIPRVHEQFFGPGTRLTVL.

This chain uses TRBV30 with TRBJ1-3; D gene unclear. The CDR3 totals 13 residues. Germline CDR1 GTSNPN, CDR2 SVGIG (reference sequence). The ends were cut back, 5 bases at V and 0 bases at J, with 8 bases in the middle. CDR3 nucleotides: TGTGCCTGGGCTGACAACTCTGGAAACACCATATATTTT. Amino acid sequence: CAWADNSGNTIYF.

The V and J genes are TRBV7-3 and TRBJ2-7; 11 nucleotides match TRBD1. The germline V gene has CDR1 SGHTA and CDR2 FQGTGA. CDR3 length equals 15 residues. The V and J ends lost 5 bases and 0 bases, in that order; junction bases with no gene match: 3. CDR3 loop: CASSPGTGGSYEQYF. The CDR3 nucleotides read TGTGCCAGCAGCCCCGGGACAGGGGGCTCCTACGAGCAGTACTTC.

This clone appeared a single time. This sequence joins TRBV6-5 and TRBJ1-2; a possible D gene is TRBD1 (5 bases). The CDR3 loop spans 11 amino acids. Germline V CDR1 and CDR2: MNHEY, SVGAGI. The ends were cut back, 2 bases at V and 7 bases at J, with 5 bases in the middle. The CDR3 DNA follows: TGTGCCAGCAGTTACCAGGGTGGCTACACCTTC. Translated: CASSYQGGYTF.

The V call is TRBV27, the J call TRBJ1-5; 8 bases are shared with TRBD1. The CDR3 extends over 15 amino acids. V gave up 6 bases and J gave up 0 bases; unmatched junction bases: 4. The germline gives CDR1 MNHEY, CDR2 SMNVEV (reference sequence). CDR3 DNA: TGTGCCAGCAGATCGGGACAGGTTAGCAATCAGCCCCAGCATTTT. Protein product: CASRSGQVSNQPQHF.

The chain couples TRBV19 to TRBJ1-1; perhaps TRBD1 as D (5 bases). The length of the CDR3 is 17 residues. The ends were cut back, 5 bases at V and 0 bases at J, with 19 bases in the middle. Germline V gene lookup returns CDR1 LNHDA and CDR2 SQIVND (reference sequence). CDR3 bases: TGTGCCAGTAGTCCAAGTCAGGCAGGGCCGATGAACACTGAAGCTTTCTTT. This sequence encodes CASSPSQAGPMNTEAFF.

CDR3 sequence reads: CSASGGQETQYF. The CDR3 DNA sequence: TGCAGCGCAAGCGGGGGACAAGAGACCCAGTACTTC. This sequence joins TRBV29-1 and TRBJ2-5; 8 bases agree with TRBD2. This CDR3 is 12 amino acids long. The V gene's germline CDR1 is SQVTM and CDR2 ANQGSEA. Losses at the gene ends were 7 bases for V and 2 bases for J; bases not matched to a gene: 3.

V and J are TRBV28 and TRBJ1-2; D may be TRBD1 (6 bases). V was cut by 8 bases and J by 7 bases, with 14 bases left in between. The CDR3 length is 12 residues. Germline values: CDR1 MDHEN, CDR2 SYDVKM. As DNA, the CDR3 is TGTGCCAGCCTGGGGGGGCACTTTGGCTACACCTTC. This encodes CASLGGHFGYTF.

The chain has TRBV6-5 and TRBJ1-2, with D maybe TRBD1 (5 bases). CDR1 MNHEY and CDR2 SVGAGI come from the germline V gene. This CDR3 is 13 amino acids long. V dropped 5 bases and J dropped 4 bases, with 11 bases sitting between them. CDR3: CASSTGTRYGYTF. DNA for the CDR3: TGTGCCAGCAGTACCGGGACGCGCTATGGCTACACCTTC.

The chain recombines TRBV28 with TRBJ1-5, with a tentative D call TRBD1 (5 bases). V was trimmed by 5 bases and J by 9 bases, leaving 14 bases between them. The CDR3 contains 13 residues. Per germline, CDR1 MDHEN and CDR2 SYDVKM. CDR3 sequence: CASSPDPDRPQHF. In DNA form, the CDR3 reads TGTGCCAGCAGTCCCGACCCCGACAGGCCCCAGCATTTT.

In DNA form, the CDR3 reads TGTGCCAGCAAGGGACTAGAGACCCAGTACTTC. Residues: CASKGLETQYF. The rearrangement uses TRBV28 and TRBJ2-5, with a weak D call TRBD2 (6 bases). Trimming removed 7 bases at V and 4 bases at J, with 7 bases between. This CDR3 spans 11 amino acids. Germline values: CDR1 MDHEN, CDR2 SYDVKM.